This T cell receptor (beta chain) was sequenced in a study of cytomegalovirus exposure and HLA in healthy donors. 13 Jbeta primers and 60 Vbeta primers were used for the PCR. Using immunoSEQ multiplex PCR, the repertoire was profiled, and TCRdb retains in-frame clones only, with some absent. The ten top clones account for 6.2%, within a sample of 40,000 to 45,000 clones. Germline CDR1 reads MGHDK; CDR2 reads SYGVNS. V was clipped by 4 bases and J by 6 bases, with 10 bases between them. CDR3 length equals 13 residues. The sequencing sample was made of PBMCs. The gene calls are TRBV25-1 and TRBJ1-5; D might be TRBD1 (5 bases). The clonotype was recovered from a man aged 30 to 39 in good health and CMV-seronegative. In DNA form, the CDR3 reads TGTGCCAGCAGTGCTGCCCAGGGTCAGCCCCAGCATTTT. Translating gives CASSAAQGQPQHF.